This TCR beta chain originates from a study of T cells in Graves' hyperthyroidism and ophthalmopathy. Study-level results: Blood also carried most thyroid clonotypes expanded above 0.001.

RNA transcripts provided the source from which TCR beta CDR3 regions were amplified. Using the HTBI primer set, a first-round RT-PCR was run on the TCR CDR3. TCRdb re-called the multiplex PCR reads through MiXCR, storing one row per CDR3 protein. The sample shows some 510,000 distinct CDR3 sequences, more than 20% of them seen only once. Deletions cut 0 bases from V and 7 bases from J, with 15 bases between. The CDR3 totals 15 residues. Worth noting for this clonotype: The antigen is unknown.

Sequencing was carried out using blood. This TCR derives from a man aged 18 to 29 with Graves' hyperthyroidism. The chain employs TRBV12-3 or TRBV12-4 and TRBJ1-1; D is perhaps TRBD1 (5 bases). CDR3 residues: CASSLAQGRAGEAFF. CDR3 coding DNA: TGTGCCAGCAGTTTAGCTCAGGGAAGGGCTGGTGAAGCTTTCTTT.